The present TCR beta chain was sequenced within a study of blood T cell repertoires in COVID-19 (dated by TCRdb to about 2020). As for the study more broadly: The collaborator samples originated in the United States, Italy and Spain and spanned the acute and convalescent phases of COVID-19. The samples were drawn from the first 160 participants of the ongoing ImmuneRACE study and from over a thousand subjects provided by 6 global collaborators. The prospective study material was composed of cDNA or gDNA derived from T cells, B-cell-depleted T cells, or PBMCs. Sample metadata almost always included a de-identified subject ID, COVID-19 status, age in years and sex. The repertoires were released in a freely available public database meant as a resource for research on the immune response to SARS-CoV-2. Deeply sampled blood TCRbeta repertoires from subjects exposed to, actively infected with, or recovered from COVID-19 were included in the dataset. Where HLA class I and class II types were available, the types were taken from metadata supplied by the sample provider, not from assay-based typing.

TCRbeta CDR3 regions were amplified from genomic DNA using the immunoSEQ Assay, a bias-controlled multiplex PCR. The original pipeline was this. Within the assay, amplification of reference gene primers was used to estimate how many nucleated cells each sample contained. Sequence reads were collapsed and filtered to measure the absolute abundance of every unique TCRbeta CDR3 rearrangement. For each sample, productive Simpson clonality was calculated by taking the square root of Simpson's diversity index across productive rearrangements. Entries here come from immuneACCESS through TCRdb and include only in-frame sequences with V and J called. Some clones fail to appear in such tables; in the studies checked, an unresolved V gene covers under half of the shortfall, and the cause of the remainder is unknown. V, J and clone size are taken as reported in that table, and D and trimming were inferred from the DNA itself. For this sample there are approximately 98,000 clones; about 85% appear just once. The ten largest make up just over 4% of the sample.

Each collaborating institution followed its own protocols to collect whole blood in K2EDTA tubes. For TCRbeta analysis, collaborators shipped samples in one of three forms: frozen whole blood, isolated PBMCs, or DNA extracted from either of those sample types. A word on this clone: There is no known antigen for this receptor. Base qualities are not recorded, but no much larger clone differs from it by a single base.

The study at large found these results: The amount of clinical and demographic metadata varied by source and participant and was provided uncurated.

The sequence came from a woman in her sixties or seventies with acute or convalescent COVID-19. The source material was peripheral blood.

The CDR3 reads CASSLGQGAGYGYTF. The DNA sequence follows: TGTGCCAGCAGTTTAGGGCAGGGGGCCGGCTATGGCTACACCTTC. The V and J segments used are TRBV27 and TRBJ1-2; a stretch of 8 junction bases matches TRBD1. V loses 2 bases at its end and J loses 4 bases; junction bases beyond the gene matches: 6. Based on the germline V gene (reference sequence), the CDR1 and CDR2 sequences are MNHEY and SMNVEV. Spanning cysteine to phenylalanine, the CDR3 consists of 15 amino acids. Only the CDR3 DNA stays, 45 bases, in frame from base 1.